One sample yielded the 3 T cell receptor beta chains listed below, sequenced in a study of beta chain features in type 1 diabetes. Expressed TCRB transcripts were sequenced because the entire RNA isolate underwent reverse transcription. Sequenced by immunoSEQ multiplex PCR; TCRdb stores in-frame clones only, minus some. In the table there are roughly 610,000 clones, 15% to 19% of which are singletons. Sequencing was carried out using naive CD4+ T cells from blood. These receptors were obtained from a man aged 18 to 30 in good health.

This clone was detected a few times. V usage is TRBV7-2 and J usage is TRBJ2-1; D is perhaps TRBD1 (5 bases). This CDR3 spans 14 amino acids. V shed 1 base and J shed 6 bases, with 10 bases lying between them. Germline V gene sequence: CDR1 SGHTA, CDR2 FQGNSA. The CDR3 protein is CASSLVLRANEQFF. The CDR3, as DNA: TGTGCCAGCAGCTTAGTACTCAGGGCCAATGAGCAGTTCTTC.

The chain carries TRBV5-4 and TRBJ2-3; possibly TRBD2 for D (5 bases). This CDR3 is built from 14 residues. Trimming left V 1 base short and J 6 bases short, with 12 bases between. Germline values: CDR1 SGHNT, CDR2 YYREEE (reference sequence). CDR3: CASSLKLVGDTQYF. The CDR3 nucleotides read TGTGCCAGCAGCTTGAAACTAGTTGGGGATACGCAGTATTTT. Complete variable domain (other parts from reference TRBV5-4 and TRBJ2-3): ETGVTQSPTHLIKTRGQQVTLRCSSQSGHNTVSWYQQALGQGPQFIFQYYREEENGRGNFPPRFSGLQFPNYSSELNVNALELDDSALYLCASSLKLVGDTQYFGPGTRLTVL.

The chain's CDR3 is CAWSVNRGSYEQYF. CDR3 nucleotide sequence: TGTGCCTGGAGTGTAAACAGGGGCTCCTACGAGCAGTACTTC. The chain combines TRBV30 with TRBJ2-7; TRBD1 matches at 7 bases. Germline CDR1 and CDR2: GTSNPN and SVGIG (reference sequence). The V gene end was trimmed by 0 bases and the J gene end by 0 bases; junction bases not matched to a gene: 2. CDR3 length equals 14 residues.